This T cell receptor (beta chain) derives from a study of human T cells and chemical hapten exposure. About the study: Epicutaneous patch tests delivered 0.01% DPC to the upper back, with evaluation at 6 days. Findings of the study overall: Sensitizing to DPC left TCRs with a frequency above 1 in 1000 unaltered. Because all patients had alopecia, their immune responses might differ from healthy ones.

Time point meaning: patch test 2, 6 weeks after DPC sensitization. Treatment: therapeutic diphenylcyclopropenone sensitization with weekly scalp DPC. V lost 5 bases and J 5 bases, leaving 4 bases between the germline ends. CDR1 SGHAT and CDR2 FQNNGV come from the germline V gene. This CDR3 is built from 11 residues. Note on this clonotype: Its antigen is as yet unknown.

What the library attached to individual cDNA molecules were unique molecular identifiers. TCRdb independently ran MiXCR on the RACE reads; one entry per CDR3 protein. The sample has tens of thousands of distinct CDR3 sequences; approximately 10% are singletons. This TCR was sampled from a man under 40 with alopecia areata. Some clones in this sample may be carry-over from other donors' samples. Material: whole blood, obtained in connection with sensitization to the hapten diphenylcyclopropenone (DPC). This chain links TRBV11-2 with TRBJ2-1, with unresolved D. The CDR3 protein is CASSRHNEQFF. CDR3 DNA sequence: TGTGCCAGCAGCCGCCACAATGAGCAGTTCTTC. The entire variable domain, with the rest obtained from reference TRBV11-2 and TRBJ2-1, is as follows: EAGVAQSPRYKIIEKRQSVAFWCNPISGHATLYWYQQILGQGPKLLIQFQNNGVVDDSQLPKDRFSAERLKGVDSTLKIQPAKLEDSAVYLCASSRHNEQFFGPGTRLTVL.